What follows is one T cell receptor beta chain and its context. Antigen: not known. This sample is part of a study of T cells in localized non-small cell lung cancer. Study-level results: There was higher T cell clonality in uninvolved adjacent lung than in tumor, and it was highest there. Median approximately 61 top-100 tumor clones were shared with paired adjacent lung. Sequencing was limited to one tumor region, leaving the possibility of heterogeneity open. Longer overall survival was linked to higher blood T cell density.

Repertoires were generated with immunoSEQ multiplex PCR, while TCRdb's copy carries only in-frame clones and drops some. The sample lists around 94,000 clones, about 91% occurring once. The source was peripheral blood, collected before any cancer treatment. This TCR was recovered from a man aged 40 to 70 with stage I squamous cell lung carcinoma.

CDR3 sequence (DNA): TGTGCCAGCAGTCTTCGGGGTGGCACTGAAGCTTTCTTT. It is translated as CASSLRGGTEAFF. This chain connects TRBV7-9 to TRBJ1-1; D gene ambiguous. This CDR3 is 13 amino acids long. CDR1 is SEHNR, CDR2 FQNEAQ, per germline (reference sequence). V was pared by 6 bases and J by 4 bases, with 12 bases between. Using reference TRBV7-9 and TRBJ1-1 for the parts outside the CDR3, the full variable domain is DTGVSQNPRHKITKRGQNVTFRCDPISEHNRLYWYRQTLGQGPEFLTYFQNEAQLEKSRLLSDRFSAERPKGSFSTLEIQRTEQGDSAMYLCASSLRGGTEAFFGQGTRLTVV.